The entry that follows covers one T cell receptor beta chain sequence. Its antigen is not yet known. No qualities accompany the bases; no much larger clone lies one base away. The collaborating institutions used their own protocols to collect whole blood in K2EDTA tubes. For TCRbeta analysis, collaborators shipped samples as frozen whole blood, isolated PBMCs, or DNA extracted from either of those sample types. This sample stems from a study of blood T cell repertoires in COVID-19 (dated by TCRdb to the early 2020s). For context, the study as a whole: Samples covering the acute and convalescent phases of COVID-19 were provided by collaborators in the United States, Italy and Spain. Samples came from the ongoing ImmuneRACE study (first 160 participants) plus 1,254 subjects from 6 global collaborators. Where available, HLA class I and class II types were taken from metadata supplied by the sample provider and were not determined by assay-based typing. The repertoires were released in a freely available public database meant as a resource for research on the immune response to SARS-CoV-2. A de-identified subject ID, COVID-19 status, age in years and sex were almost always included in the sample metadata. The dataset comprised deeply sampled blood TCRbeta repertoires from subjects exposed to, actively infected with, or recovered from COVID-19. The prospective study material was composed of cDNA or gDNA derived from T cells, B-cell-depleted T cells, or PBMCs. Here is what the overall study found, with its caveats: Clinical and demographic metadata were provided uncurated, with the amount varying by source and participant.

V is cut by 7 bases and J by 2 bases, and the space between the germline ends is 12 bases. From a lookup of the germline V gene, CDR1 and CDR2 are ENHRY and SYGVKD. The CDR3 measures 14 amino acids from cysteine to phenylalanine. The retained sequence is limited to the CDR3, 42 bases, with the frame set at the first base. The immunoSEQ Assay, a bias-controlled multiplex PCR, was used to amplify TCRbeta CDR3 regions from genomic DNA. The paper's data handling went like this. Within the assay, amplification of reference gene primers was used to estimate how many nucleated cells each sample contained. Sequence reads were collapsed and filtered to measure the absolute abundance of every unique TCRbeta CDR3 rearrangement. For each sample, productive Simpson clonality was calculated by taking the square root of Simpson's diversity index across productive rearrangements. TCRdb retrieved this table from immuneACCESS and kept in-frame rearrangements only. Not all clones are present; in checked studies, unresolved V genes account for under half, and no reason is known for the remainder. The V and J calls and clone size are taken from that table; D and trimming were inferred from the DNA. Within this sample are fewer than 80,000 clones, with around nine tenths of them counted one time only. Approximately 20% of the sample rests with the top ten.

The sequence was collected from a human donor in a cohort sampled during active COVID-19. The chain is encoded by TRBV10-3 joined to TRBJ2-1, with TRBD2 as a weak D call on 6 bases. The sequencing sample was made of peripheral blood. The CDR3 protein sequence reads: CAIKEGRTYNEQFF. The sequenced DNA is TGTGCCATCAAGGAGGGGAGAACCTACAATGAGCAGTTCTTC.